This T cell receptor (beta chain) was found in a study of pediatric ulcerative colitis. CDR1 is SGHDT and CDR2 is YYEEEE in the germline V gene. Trimming took 1 base from V and 6 from J, leaving 17 bases between them. There are 16 residues in the CDR3. Data came from immunoSEQ multiplex PCR; TCRdb stores just in-frame clones and leaves some out. The sample lists about 64,000 clones; over 65% were seen once. Whole-study results and caveats: Acute severe colitis showed lower rectal diversity from clonal expansions.

Of note for this clone: Its target is not known.

The specimen was blood. The receptor was isolated from a boy aged 5 to 17 with moderate ulcerative colitis. V gene TRBV5-6 combines with J gene TRBJ1-5; D gene unclear. The CDR3 DNA reads TGTGCCAGCAGCTTGAGGCGTCAGTCACAAAGTCAGCCCCAGCATTTT. Its protein product is CASSLRRQSQSQPQHF.